There are a few counts of the clone carrying this T cell receptor (beta chain). These data come from a study of CD8+ T cells in alopecia areata. Trimming removed 6 bases from V and 7 bases from J; junction bases left unmatched: 11. Germline V lookup: CDR1 SNHLY, CDR2 FYNNEI. This CDR3 comprises 15 residues. Treatment meaning: oral pan-JAK inhibitor, 5-10 mg twice daily. Once RNA had been extracted, it was reverse transcribed into cDNA to act as the sequencing template. Assay: immunoSEQ multiplex PCR; the TCRdb copy retains only in-frame clones and omits some. Found here are 200,000 to 250,000 clones, about 50% of them singletons; the top ten hold roughly 1.6%.

Sequenced here: CD4+ T cells sorted from blood, sampled at week 4, from a patient treated with tofacitinib. The sequence was collected from a human donor with alopecia areata. This sequence joins TRBV2 and TRBJ2-4, with 8 bases matching TRBD1. The CDR3 loop reads CASSDLGQGNNIQYF. The CDR3 DNA reads TGTGCCAGCAGCGATCTAGGACAGGGAAATAACATTCAGTACTTC.